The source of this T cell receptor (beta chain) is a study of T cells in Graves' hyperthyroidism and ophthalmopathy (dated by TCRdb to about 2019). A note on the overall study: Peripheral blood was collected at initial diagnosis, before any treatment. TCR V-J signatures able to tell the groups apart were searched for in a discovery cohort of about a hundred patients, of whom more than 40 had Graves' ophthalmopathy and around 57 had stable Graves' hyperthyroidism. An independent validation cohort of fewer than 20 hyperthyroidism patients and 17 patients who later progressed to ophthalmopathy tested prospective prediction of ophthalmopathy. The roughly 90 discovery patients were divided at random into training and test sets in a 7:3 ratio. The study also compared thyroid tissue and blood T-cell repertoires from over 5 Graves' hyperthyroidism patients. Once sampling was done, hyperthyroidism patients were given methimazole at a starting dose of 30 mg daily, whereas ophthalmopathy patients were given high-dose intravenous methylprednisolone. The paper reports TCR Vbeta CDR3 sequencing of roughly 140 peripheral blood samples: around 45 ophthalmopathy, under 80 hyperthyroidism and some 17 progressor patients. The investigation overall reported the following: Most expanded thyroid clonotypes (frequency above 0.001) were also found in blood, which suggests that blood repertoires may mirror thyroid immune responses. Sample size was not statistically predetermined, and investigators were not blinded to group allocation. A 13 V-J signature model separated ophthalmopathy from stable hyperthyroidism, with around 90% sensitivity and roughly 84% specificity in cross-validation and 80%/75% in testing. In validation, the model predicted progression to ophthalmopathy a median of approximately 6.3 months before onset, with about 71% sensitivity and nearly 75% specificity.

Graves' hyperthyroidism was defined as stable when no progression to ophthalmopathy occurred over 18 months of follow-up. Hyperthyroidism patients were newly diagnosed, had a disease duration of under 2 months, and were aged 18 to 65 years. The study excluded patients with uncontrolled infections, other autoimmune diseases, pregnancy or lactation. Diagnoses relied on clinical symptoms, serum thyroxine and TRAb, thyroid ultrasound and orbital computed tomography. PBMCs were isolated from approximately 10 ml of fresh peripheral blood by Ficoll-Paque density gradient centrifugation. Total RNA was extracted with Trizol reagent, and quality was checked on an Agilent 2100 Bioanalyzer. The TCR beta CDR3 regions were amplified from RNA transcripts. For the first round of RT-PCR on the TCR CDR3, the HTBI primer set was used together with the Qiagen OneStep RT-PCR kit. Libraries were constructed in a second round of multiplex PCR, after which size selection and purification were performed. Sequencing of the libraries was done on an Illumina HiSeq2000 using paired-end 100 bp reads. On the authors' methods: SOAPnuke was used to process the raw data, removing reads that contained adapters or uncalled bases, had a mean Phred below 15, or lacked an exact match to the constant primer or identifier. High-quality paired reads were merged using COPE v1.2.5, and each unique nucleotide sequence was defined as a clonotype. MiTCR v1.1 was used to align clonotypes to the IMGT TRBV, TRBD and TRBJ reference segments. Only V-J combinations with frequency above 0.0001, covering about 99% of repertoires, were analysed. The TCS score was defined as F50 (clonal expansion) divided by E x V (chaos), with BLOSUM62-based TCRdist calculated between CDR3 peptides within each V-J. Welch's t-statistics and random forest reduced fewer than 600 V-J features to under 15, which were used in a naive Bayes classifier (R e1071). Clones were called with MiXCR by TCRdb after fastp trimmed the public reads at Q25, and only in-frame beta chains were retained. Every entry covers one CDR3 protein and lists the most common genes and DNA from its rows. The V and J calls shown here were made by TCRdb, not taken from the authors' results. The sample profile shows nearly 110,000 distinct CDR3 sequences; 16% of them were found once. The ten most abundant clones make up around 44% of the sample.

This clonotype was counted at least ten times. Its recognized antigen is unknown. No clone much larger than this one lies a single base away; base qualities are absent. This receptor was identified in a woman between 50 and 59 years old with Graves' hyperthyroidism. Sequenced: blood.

The DNA sequence is as follows: TGCAGTGCTAGAGATCTCGGGACAACTCCGCACCGGGGACACAAATATAGCAATCAGCCCCAGCATTTT. This yields the protein CSARDLGTTPHRGHKYSNQPQHF. This receptor chain uses TRBV20-1 and TRBJ1-5; TRBD1 is a possible D gene, resting on 6 matching bases. The CDR3 covers 23 residues, taking in both the cysteine and the phenylalanine. CDR3 DNA only is kept here, 69 bases in frame from base 1. The germline V gene (reference sequence) provides CDR1 DFQATT and CDR2 SNEGSKA. V loses 0 bases of germline sequence and J loses 0 bases, and the interval between the two ends is 33 bases.